This TCR beta chain was sequenced for a study of T cells in Graves' hyperthyroidism and ophthalmopathy. Amplified TCR beta CDR3 regions came from RNA transcripts. A set of HTBI primers served as the primers for a first-round RT-PCR of the TCR CDR3. Each CDR3 protein gets one entry after TCRdb re-called the multiplex PCR reads with MiXCR. The sample has hundreds of thousands of distinct CDR3 sequences; about 15% are singletons. The sequenced sample was blood. The sequence was collected from a woman in her sixties with Graves' ophthalmopathy.

The CDR3 protein is CASRFRPPSYNEQFF. DNA for the CDR3: TGTGCCAGCAGATTTAGACCCCCCTCCTACAATGAGCAGTTCTTC. The chain joins TRBV28 to TRBJ2-1; D gene unclear. The ends were cut back, 6 bases at V and 0 bases at J, with 12 bases in the middle. From germline, CDR1 is MDHEN and CDR2 SYDVKM. The CDR3 length is 15 residues.